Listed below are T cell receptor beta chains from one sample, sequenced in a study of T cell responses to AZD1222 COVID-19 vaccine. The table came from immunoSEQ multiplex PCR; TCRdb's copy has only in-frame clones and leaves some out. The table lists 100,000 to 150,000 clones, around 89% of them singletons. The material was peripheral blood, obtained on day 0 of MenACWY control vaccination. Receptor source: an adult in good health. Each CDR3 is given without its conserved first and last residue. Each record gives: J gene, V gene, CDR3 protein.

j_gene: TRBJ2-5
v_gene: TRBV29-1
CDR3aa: SVRTGEVTQY

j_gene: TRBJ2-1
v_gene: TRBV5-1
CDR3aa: ASSLGASGSNEQF

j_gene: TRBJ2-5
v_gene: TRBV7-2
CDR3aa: ASSFGQVGETQY

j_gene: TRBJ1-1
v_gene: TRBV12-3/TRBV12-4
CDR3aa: ASRTDSLVAF

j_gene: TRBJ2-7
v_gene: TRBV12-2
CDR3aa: ASRLLRTGAYEQY

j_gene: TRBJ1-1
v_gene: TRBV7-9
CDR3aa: ASSSGTLNTEAF

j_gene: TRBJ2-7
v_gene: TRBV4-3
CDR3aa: ASSQDPGGYEQY

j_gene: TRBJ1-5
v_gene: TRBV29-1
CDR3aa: SVVLGFDQPQH

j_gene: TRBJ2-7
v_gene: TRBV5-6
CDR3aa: ASSFYSVDYEQY

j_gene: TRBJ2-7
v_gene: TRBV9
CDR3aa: ASSVGRTSYEQY

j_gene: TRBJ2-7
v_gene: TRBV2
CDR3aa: ASSEGTGGEQY

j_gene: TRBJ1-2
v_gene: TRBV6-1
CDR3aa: ASSDRAIGGYT

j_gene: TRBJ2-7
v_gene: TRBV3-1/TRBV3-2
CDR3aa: ASSQDLTFYEQY

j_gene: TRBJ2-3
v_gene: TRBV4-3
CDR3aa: ASSQEGAWGVTDTQY

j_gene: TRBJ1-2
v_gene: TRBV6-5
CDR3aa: ASRPDSRKGGYT

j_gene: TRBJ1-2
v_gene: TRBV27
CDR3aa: ASSLFIGIYGYT

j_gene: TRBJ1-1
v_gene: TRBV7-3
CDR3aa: ASSLGQENTEAF

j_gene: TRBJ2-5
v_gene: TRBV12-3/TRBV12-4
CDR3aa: ASSRYRDARY

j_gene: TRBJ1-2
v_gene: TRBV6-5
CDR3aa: ASSYVTGPSNYGYT

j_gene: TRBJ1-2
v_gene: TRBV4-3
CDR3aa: ASSPRRPNYGYT

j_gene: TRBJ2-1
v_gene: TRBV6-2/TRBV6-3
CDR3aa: ASSYPSGNTHNEQF

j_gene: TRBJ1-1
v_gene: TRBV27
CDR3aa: ASSRQWNTEAF

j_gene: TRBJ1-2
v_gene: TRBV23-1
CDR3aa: ASSQSLNLYGGCYT

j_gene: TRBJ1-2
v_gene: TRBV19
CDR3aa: ASGQGRGYT

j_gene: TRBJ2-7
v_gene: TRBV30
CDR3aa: AWMGDRDPQY

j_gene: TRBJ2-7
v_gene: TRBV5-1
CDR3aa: ASSLVGTGGYEQY

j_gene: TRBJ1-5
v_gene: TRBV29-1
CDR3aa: SVSLNPNQPQH

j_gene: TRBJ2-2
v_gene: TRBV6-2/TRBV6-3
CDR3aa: ASSYSRDTNTGELF

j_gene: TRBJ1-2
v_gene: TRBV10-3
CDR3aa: AISESARLRGYT

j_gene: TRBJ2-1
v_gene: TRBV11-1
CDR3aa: ASSPLGLTGYNEQF

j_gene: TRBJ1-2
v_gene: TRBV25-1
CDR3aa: ASSEFGNGYT

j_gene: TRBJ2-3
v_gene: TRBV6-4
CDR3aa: ASSDSQGADTQY

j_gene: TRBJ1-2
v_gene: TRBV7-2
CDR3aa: ASSLAGQQGGYT

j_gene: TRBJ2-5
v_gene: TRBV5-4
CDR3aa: ASSSGGARETQY

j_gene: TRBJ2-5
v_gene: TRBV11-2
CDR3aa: ASSPRRGETQY

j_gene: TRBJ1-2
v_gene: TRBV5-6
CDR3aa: ASSLPVETAYYGYT

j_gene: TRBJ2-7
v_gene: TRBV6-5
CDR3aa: ASNSGSLSYEQY

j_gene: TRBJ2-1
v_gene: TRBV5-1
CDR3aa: ASSFGTGGIDEQF

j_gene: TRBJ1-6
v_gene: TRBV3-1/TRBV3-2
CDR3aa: ASSQLGGRGPNSPLH

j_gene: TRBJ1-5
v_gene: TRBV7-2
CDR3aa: ASSKDGAQPQH

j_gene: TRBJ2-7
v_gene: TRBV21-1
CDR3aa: ASSKVNLASYEQY

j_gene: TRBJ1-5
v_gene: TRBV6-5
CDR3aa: ASSYALGSNQPQH

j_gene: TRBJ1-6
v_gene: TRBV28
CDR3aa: ASSSGSSPLH

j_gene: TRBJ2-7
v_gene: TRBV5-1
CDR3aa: ASSLNPGPPTELYEQY

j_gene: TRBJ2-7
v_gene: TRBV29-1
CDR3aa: SVMAPSGTSYEQY

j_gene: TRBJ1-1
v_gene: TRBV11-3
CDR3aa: ASSFQGLNTEAF

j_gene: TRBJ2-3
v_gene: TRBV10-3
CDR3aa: AISEGQGLTSTDTQY

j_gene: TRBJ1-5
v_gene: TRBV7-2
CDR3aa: ASSLGGGNNQPQH

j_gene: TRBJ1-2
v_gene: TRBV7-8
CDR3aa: ASSPGHRNYGYT

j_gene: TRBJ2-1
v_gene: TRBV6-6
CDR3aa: ASSYLGQGQYEQF

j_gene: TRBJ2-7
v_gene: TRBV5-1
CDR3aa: ASRLYSSYEQY

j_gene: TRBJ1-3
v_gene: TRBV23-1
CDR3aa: ASSHQSSGNTIY

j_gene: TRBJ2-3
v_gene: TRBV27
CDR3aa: ASSPTSVADTQY

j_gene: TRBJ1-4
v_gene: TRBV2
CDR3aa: ASSHRRPRVELF

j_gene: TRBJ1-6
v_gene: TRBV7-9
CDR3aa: ASSATGYSPLH